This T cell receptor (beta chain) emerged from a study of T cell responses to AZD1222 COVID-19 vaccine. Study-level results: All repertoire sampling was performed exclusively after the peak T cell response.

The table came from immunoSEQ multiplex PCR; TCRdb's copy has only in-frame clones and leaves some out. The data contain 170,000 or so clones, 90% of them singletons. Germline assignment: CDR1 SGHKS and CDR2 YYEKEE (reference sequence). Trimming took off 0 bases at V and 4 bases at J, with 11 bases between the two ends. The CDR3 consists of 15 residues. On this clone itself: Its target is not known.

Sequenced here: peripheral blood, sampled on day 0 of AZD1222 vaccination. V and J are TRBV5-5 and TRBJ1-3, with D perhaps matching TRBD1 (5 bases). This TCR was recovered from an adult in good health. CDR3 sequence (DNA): TGTGCCAGCAGCTTGGAAAGGGGCGGAGGAAACACCATATATTTT. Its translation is CASSLERGGGNTIYF.